The 21 T cell receptor beta chains presented below share a single source sample, sequenced in a study of T-cell reconstitution after alpha-beta-depleted transplantation in children. Construction of the TCRbeta library involved unique molecular identifiers. One entry per CDR3 protein, called by TCRdb with MiXCR from the PCR reads. Counted here are about 91,000 distinct CDR3 sequences, 7.5% to 9.5% occurring once; the ten biggest clones make up just under 7%. The sample was PBMCs from the stem cell graft donor, taken from the stem cell graft. The source is a human donor who donated a stem cell graft to a child with congenital amegakaryocytic thrombocytopenia.

The table lists this clonotype with many counts. This chain uses TRBV5-1 with TRBJ2-3; weak D call: TRBD2 (5 bases). CDR1 and CDR2 from the germline V gene are SGHRS and YFSETQ. V lost 4 bases and J 4 bases, leaving 16 bases between the germline ends. This CDR3 spans 15 amino acids. The CDR3 bases are TGCGCCAGCAGCCGAGATCTGGCGGGTTCAGATACGCAGTATTTT. It is translated as CASSRDLAGSDTQYF.

This clonotype was observed many times. The rearrangement uses TRBV18 and TRBJ2-6; D not resolved. The germline CDR1 and CDR2 sequences are KGHSH and LQKENI. Trimming shortened V by 1 base and J by 0 bases, and 16 bases separated the two germline ends. This CDR3 has 19 residues. CDR3 DNA: TGTGCCAGCTCACCACAGACGGAAAGATTGATCTCTGGGGCCAACGTCCTGACTTTC. Encoded protein: CASSPQTERLISGANVLTF. Supplemented by reference TRBV18 and TRBJ2-6, the full variable domain reads NAGVMQNPRHLVRRRGQEARLRCSPMKGHSHVYWYRQLPEEGLKFMVYLQKENIIDESGMPKERFSAEFPKEGPSILRIQQVVRGDSAAYFCASSPQTERLISGANVLTFGAGSRLTVL.

This clonotype was picked up many times. This chain connects TRBV5-1 to TRBJ1-2; tentative D call: TRBD1 (6 bases). This CDR3 is built from 14 residues. Trimming cost V 0 bases and J 8 bases, with 14 bases left between them. Looked up from germline, CDR1 is SGHRS and CDR2 is YFSETQ. This chain's CDR3 is CASSLDTGARGYTF. The CDR3 bases are TGCGCCAGCAGCTTGGATACGGGGGCGCGGGGCTACACCTTC.

This clonotype was counted ten times or more. The chain has TRBV4-1 and TRBJ2-7, with 10 bases identical to TRBD1. Germline CDR1 reads MGHRA; CDR2 reads YSYEKL. Trimming removed 5 bases from V and 3 bases from J; junction bases left unmatched: 7. This CDR3 comprises 15 residues. DNA of the CDR3: TGCGCCAGCAGCTTTGGACAGGGGGAATTCTACGAGCAGTACTTC. Translated: CASSFGQGEFYEQYF.

The chain recombines TRBV7-9 with TRBJ1-4; D is undetermined. From germline, CDR1 is SEHNR and CDR2 FQNEAQ (reference sequence). The CDR3 sequence is 15 residues long. V was cut by 3 bases and J by 0 bases, with 8 bases left in between. CDR3 sequence reads: CASSFYQATNEKLFF. CDR3 nucleotides: TGTGCCAGCAGCTTTTATCAGGCAACTAATGAAAAACTGTTTTTT.

This clonotype was detected ten times or more. The chain recombines TRBV29-1 with TRBJ1-2; no firm D call. V shed 1 base and J shed 4 bases, with 10 bases lying between them. CDR1 SQVTM and CDR2 ANQGSEA come from the germline V gene. The CDR3 length is 13 residues. CDR3 residues: CSVEGGAGYGYTF. CDR3 bases: TGCAGCGTTGAAGGGGGTGCGGGCTATGGCTACACCTTC.

As concerns this clonotype: No conserved phenylalanine or tryptophan ends this CDR3, so it is likely a read error. V is TRBV5-5 and J is TRBJ2-7; D assignment may be TRBD1 or TRBD2 (5 bases each). Germline V CDR1 and CDR2: SGHKS, YYEKEE (reference sequence). V lost 3 bases, J lost 2 bases, and 18 bases lay in between. The CDR3 is 16 residues long. The DNA for the CDR3 is TGTGCCAGCAGCTCGGGGCCGGGACGGGACGCCTACGAGCAGTACTTG. It specifies CASSSGPGRDAYEQYL.

This clonotype has at least ten counts. V usage is TRBV6-1 and J usage is TRBJ2-7, with TRBD1 as a possible D gene (6 bases). Trimming removed 7 bases at V and 3 bases at J, with 16 bases between. Germline CDR1 MNHNS, CDR2 SASEGT. CDR3 size: 14 residues. CDR3 in amino acids: CASISTGWVYEQYF. CDR3 DNA: TGTGCCAGCATATCCACAGGGTGGGTCTACGAGCAGTACTTC.

This chain uses TRBV27 with TRBJ2-1, with 8 bases identical to TRBD2. The germline CDR1 and CDR2 sequences are MNHEY and SMNVEV (reference sequence). The V gene end was trimmed by 5 bases and the J gene end by 7 bases; junction bases not matched to a gene: 19. The CDR3 is made up of 18 amino acids. The chain's CDR3 is CASSPRSAGGVALNEQFF. The CDR3 DNA is TGTGCCAGCAGTCCCCGGTCGGCGGGAGGAGTGGCTTTGAATGAGCAGTTCTTC.

The table lists this clonotype with many counts. J is TRBJ1-2 and V is TRBV20-1; TRBD1 is a possible D gene (6 bases). Deletions cut 8 bases from V and 7 bases from J, with 17 bases between. The V gene's germline CDR1 is DFQATT and CDR2 SNEGSKA (reference sequence). The CDR3 totals 12 residues. In DNA, the CDR3 is TGCAGTAAAGGGGGGGAACCCAGTGGCTACACCTTC. This encodes CSKGGEPSGYTF.

This clonotype was recorded many times. The chain is built from TRBV20-1 and TRBJ2-3, with 10 positions matching TRBD2. CDR3 length: 14 amino acids. Germline V gene sequence: CDR1 DFQATT, CDR2 SNEGSKA (reference sequence). V trimming: 5 bases; J trimming: 5 bases; junction bases outside the gene matches: 7. The CDR3 DNA follows: TGCAGTGCTCAAGCGGGGGGGCTGGAAGATACGCAGTATTTT. This sequence encodes CSAQAGGLEDTQYF.

There are many counts of this clonotype. Germline is not matched at one junction end, which may reflect a read error. The J gene is TRBJ2-5, the V gene TRBV12-3 or TRBV12-4; D is ambiguous. CDR3 length: 10 residues. This CDR3 is CASSGEIQYF. The CDR3, as DNA: TGTGCCAGCAGTGGAGAGATCCAGTACTTC.

About this clonotype: This may be a read error, as it is one base from a much larger clone. V usage is TRBV20-1 and J usage is TRBJ2-5, with D uncertain. Per germline, CDR1 DFQATT and CDR2 SNEGSKA (reference sequence). The V end lost 6 bases, the J end lost 5 bases, and 13 bases lay between the germline ends. The CDR3 is made up of 12 amino acids. The CDR3 nucleotides are TGCAGTGCACTCCAGCTCCATGAGACCCAGTACTTC. It encodes CSALQLHETQYF.

The sample holds many counts of this clonotype. The chain employs TRBV7-6 and TRBJ2-2; TRBD2 matches at 10 bases. Germline lookup yields CDR1 SGHVS and CDR2 FNYEAQ. The junction had 6 bases not matched to a gene; V was cut back by 5 bases and J by 6 bases. There are 15 residues in the CDR3. The CDR3 DNA reads TGTGCCAGCAGCATGGGACTAGCGAAGGCCGGGGAGCTGTTTTTT. Its protein product is CASSMGLAKAGELFF.

This clonotype has ten or more counts. This chain links TRBV7-2 with TRBJ2-4; possibly TRBD1 or TRBD2 for D (5 bases each). The V gene's germline CDR1 is SGHTA and CDR2 FQGNSA. The CDR3 has 13 residues. The V and J ends lost 6 bases and 6 bases respectively, with 12 bases between them. Here the CDR3 reads CASRSTGANIQYF. Written as DNA, the CDR3 is TGTGCCAGCAGAAGTACCGGGGCAAACATTCAGTACTTC.

This clonotype was seen many times. The chain is built from TRBV6-1 and TRBJ2-7, with 9 bases matching TRBD1. Germline trimming cut 6 bases from V and 2 bases from J; bases unmatched to any gene: 8. CDR3 length: 15 residues. Germline V gives CDR1 MNHNS, CDR2 SASEGT. The CDR3 DNA sequence: TGTGCCAGCAGCTTCACCGGGGACAGGGCCTACGAGCAGTACTTC. This translates into CASSFTGDRAYEQYF.

This clonotype has at least ten counts. V is TRBV20-1 and J is TRBJ1-5; D possibly corresponds to TRBD1 (5 bases). The CDR3 covers 14 residues. Germline CDR1 is DFQATT and CDR2 is SNEGSKA (reference sequence). With 0 bases removed from V and 4 bases from J, the gap between germline ends came to 10 bases. CDR3 sequence: CSARDSGGNQPQHF. CDR3 nucleotide sequence: TGCAGTGCTAGAGATAGCGGGGGTAATCAGCCCCAGCATTTT.

This clonotype was recorded many times. This rearrangement joins TRBV5-1 to TRBJ1-4; weak D call: TRBD1 (6 bases). CDR1 and CDR2 (germline): SGHRS, YFSETQ. Between the trimmed V and J ends, which lost 2 bases and 3 bases, there was a span of 14 bases. The CDR3 is 16 residues long. The CDR3 DNA reads as TGCGCCAGCAGCTTCGGGACATTTCGTGCTAATGAAAAACTGTTTTTT. The encoded protein is CASSFGTFRANEKLFF.

This clonotype was recorded many times. The chain uses TRBV3-1 and TRBJ2-6; D call uncertain. CDR1 is LGHDT and CDR2 is YNNKEL in the germline V gene (reference sequence). Trimming pared 1 base from V and 3 bases from J, leaving 4 bases between. The CDR3 loop spans 14 amino acids. In DNA, the CDR3 is TGTGCCAGCAGCCAAGGAAGTGGGGCCAACGTCCTGACTTTC. It yields the protein CASSQGSGANVLTF.

This clonotype was seen repeatedly, ten times or more. The genes are TRBV18 and TRBJ2-1; TRBD1 matches 9 bases. The V segment lost 2 bases and the J segment 5 bases; nucleotides outside the gene matches: 1. CDR1 and CDR2 (germline): KGHSH, LQKENI. This CDR3 has 14 amino acids. The CDR3 is CASSPWTGDNEQFF. Here the CDR3 DNA reads TGTGCCAGCTCACCATGGACAGGGGACAATGAGCAGTTCTTC.

This clonotype occurred many times. V usage is TRBV4-3 and J usage is TRBJ1-2; D might be TRBD1 (6 bases). Looked up from germline, CDR1 is LGHNA and CDR2 is YSLEER. V lost 0 bases, J lost 4 bases, and 15 bases lay in between. This CDR3 region has 16 residues. The CDR3 spells CASSQDLGGARYGYTF. The CDR3 DNA is TGCGCCAGCAGCCAAGATCTTGGGGGGGCGCGCTATGGCTACACCTTC.